This T cell receptor beta chain was found in a study of control samples from healthy donors and cancer patients (dated by TCRdb to about 2020). With respect to this clone: Its antigen has not been determined. Nothing much larger sits one base from this clone, and base qualities are not available.

Libraries were prepared through the immunoSEQ multiplex PCR assay. TCRdb's version of the immuneACCESS table is confined to in-frame rearrangements and falls short of the full clone set. An unresolved V gene accounts for under half of the shortfall where checked; the remainder is of unknown origin. Across this sample there are 80,000 to 100,000 clones, with roughly 90% seen only once. Around 3% of the sample belongs to the ten largest clones. Per the germline V gene, SNHLY is the CDR1 and FYNNEI is the CDR2. V and J are truncated by 4 bases and 4 bases respectively, leaving an intervening sequence of 16 bases. Spanning cysteine to phenylalanine, the CDR3 consists of 16 amino acids. The read is trimmed to its CDR3 DNA, 48 bases read in frame from base 1.

Sequencing was done on a sample of blood. Rearrangement joined TRBV2 to TRBJ2-2, with the D gene call left open. This TCR was recovered from a human donor in good health. The donor label of this sample is uncertain. The encoded CDR3 is CASSVGGRRSTGELFF. The bases read TGTGCCAGCAGTGTAGGCGGCAGACGAAGCACCGGGGAGCTGTTTTTT. Supplemented by the reference TRBV2 and TRBJ2-2 proteins around the CDR3, the complete variable domain is EPEVTQTPSHQVTQMGQEVILRCVPISNHLYFYWYRQILGQKVEFLVSFYNNEISEKSEIFDDQFSVERPDGSNFTLKIRSTKLEDSAMYFCASSVGGRRSTGELFFGEGSRLTVL.